Shown below are 24 T cell receptor beta chains from a single sample sequenced in a study of tumor-infiltrating lymphocytes in oesophageal squamous cell carcinoma. MiXCR, applied by TCRdb to the PCR reads, yields one record per CDR3 protein. This sample carries 5,600 or so distinct CDR3 sequences, roughly 15% of them seen once, and the ten largest clones take approximately 15%. The sequenced material came from esophageal tumor tissue. These receptors came from a male donor with esophageal squamous cell carcinoma.

This clonotype was counted many times. With a much larger clone just one base away, this may be a read error. The chain is built from TRBV5-4 and TRBJ2-5, with 7 bases matching TRBD2. Germline V lookup: CDR1 SGHNT, CDR2 YYREEE (reference sequence). The CDR3 is made up of 13 amino acids. V trimming: 4 bases; J trimming: 11 bases; junction bases outside the gene matches: 11. CDR3 coding DNA: TGTGCCAGCAGCCCGCAAGCGGGGAATGAGCAGTACTTC. Protein product: CASSPQAGNEQYF. Drawing the rest from reference TRBV5-4 and TRBJ2-5, the complete variable domain is ETGVTQSPTHLIKTRGQQVTLRCSSQSGHNTVSWYQQALGQGPQFIFQYYREEENGRGNFPPRFSGLQFPNYSSELNVNALELDDSALYLCASSPQAGNEQYFGPGTRLLVL.

The sample holds many counts of this clonotype. Given a much more abundant clone one base away, this may be a read error. The rearrangement uses TRBV7-9 and TRBJ2-7; D is ambiguous. CDR3 length: 13 residues. V gave up 5 bases and J gave up 7 bases, with 15 bases separating them. Germline V gene lookup returns CDR1 SEHNR and CDR2 FQNEAQ (reference sequence). The CDR3 region has the DNA TGTGCCAGCAGCCGGACGACGGTTTATGAGCAGTACTTC. It codes for CASSRTTVYEQYF.

With respect to this clonotype: The CDR3 does not close with the conserved phenylalanine or tryptophan, likely indicating a read error. No DNA is shown, since the ends of the CDR3 on it are uncertain; the CDR3 is the one TCRdb lists. The V call is TRBV24-1, the J call TRBJ2-7. CDR1 and CDR2 from the germline V gene are KGHDR and SFDVKD. The CDR3 extends over 14 residues, inclusive of both ends. CDR3 protein: CATREADGGYTFGS.

V and J are TRBV12-3 or TRBV12-4 and TRBJ2-1; TRBD2 is a possible D gene (5 bases). V was shortened by 2 bases and J by 0 bases, with 14 bases between the two germline ends. CDR3 length: 17 amino acids. CDR3 coding DNA: TGTGCCAGCAGTTTACGGGTGGGAGCCAGCTCCTACAATGAGCAGTTCTTC. It is translated as CASSLRVGASSYNEQFF.

The chain is built from TRBV20-1 and TRBJ2-5, with 10 positions matching TRBD2. Germline CDR1 is DFQATT and CDR2 is SNEGSKA (reference sequence). The CDR3 is 13 residues long. The junction had 7 bases not matched to a gene; V was cut back by 1 base and J by 11 bases. The CDR3 coding sequence is TGCAGTGCTAGAGCTAGCGGGGGACTATCGCAGTACTTC. This gives the protein CSARASGGLSQYF.

The chain carries TRBV20-1 and TRBJ2-3; the match to TRBD2 covers 11 bases. The CDR3 covers 13 residues. Trimming cost V 5 bases and J 3 bases; bases outside gene matches: 1. The germline V gene has CDR1 DFQATT and CDR2 SNEGSKA (reference sequence). The chain's CDR3 is CSALAGGTDTQYF. The CDR3 nucleotides read TGCAGTGCTCTAGCGGGGGGAACAGATACGCAGTATTTT.

Comments on this clonotype: Because it lacks the conserved phenylalanine or tryptophan at the end, this CDR3 is likely a read error. It is unclear where the CDR3 begins or ends on the DNA, so no DNA is shown, and the CDR3 is as TCRdb lists it. J is TRBJ2-7 and V is TRBV10-3; the D segment call TRBD2 is taken from the table without a DNA check. The CDR3 totals 9 residues, both ends included. CDR1 is ENHRY and CDR2 is SYGVKD in the germline V gene. The CDR3 here is CAISEWGLS.

This clonotype is termed medium-sized. The chain recombines TRBV12-3 or TRBV12-4 with TRBJ2-3; 11 bases match TRBD2. Trimming took 7 bases from V and 6 from J; bases not matched to a gene: 9. This CDR3 has 15 amino acids. CDR3 in DNA: TGTGCCAGCACATTTAGCGGGGGGGGAATGGATACGCAGTATTTT. It specifies CASTFSGGGMDTQYF.

This rearrangement joins TRBV3-1 to TRBJ2-1, with TRBD1 identical over 7 bases. Matching the DNA end better, TRBJ2-7 makes the J call doubtful. The CDR3 contains 17 residues. The germline V gene encodes CDR1 LGHDT and CDR2 YNNKEL (reference sequence). Written as DNA, the CDR3 is TGTGCCAGCAGCCAGGAGCTCCGACAGGGAGTACTATATGAGCAGTACTTC. Its translation is CASSQELRQGVLYEQYF.

This clonotype is classed as medium-sized (0.01 to 0.1%). The chain has TRBV7-2 and TRBJ2-7; the D gene is possibly TRBD2 (7 bases). CDR1 is SGHTA, CDR2 FQGNSA, per germline. V was cut by 0 bases and J by 6 bases, with 21 bases left in between. CDR3 length equals 17 residues. The DNA for the CDR3 is TGTGCCAGCAGCTTAGCGGGGGGGGCGAGCCCCCCTGGCGAGCAGTACTTC. Protein product: CASSLAGGASPPGEQYF.

This clonotype was picked up many times. A read error may explain this, as a much larger clone is one base away. CDR3 bases: TGTGCCAGCAGCTCAGGACCATCCAATGAGCAGTACTTC. The encoded protein is CASSSGPSNEQYF. V usage is TRBV5-4 and J usage is TRBJ2-5; unclear D gene. V gave up 3 bases and J gave up 11 bases, with 17 bases separating them. Germline lookup yields CDR1 SGHNT and CDR2 YYREEE (reference sequence). There are 13 residues in the CDR3. The entire variable domain, with the rest obtained from reference TRBV5-4 and TRBJ2-5, is as follows: ETGVTQSPTHLIKTRGQQVTLRCSSQSGHNTVSWYQQALGQGPQFIFQYYREEENGRGNFPPRFSGLQFPNYSSELNVNALELDDSALYLCASSSGPSNEQYFGPGTRLLVL.

A remark on this clonotype: One end of the junction is discordant with germline, which a read error may explain. The rearrangement links TRBV7-3 to TRBJ2-3; D tentatively reads TRBD1 or TRBD2 (7 bases each). The CDR3 length is 15 residues. Germline-derived CDR1 and CDR2 are SGHTA and FQGTGA. CDR3 nucleotide sequence: TGTGCCAGCAGGGCGTCCCAGGGGGGGACCGGGGAGCTGTACTTC. Its translation is CASRASQGGTGELYF.

This clonotype appeared a few times. Sequence at one end of the junction differs from germline and may be a read error. The chain recombines TRBV20-1 with TRBJ2-5, with 9 bases fitting TRBD1. From germline, CDR1 is DFQATT and CDR2 SNEGSKA (reference sequence). This CDR3 is 17 amino acids long. Written as DNA, the CDR3 is TGCAGTGCTAGGCCCCCGTCAACCGGGACAGGGAATTCACCCCTCCACTTC. Residues: CSARPPSTGTGNSPLHF.

This clonotype was seen more than once but under ten times. The chain uses TRBV9 and TRBJ1-6; 9 nucleotides line up with TRBD1. CDR3 size: 15 residues. CDR1 and CDR2 (germline): SGDLS, YYNGEE. Trimming at V came to 4 bases and at J to 7 bases, leaving 6 bases not matched to a gene. The CDR3 coding sequence is TGTGCCAGCAGCCTACAGGGGGCGGGAAATTCACCCCTCCACTTT. It is translated as CASSLQGAGNSPLHF.

Remarks on this clonotype: No conserved phenylalanine or tryptophan ends this CDR3, so it is likely a read error. The gene calls are TRBV6-4 and TRBJ2-3; 8 bases match TRBD1. The CDR3 extends over 14 amino acids. CDR1 and CDR2 (germline): MRHNA, SNTAGT. The CDR3, as DNA: TGTGCAAGCAGTGAAGCAGGGGGCGCAGATACGCAGTATTTG. This sequence encodes CASSEAGGADTQYL.

Regarding this clonotype: This may be a read error: a much more frequent sequence differs by one nucleotide. V usage is TRBV12-3 or TRBV12-4 and J usage is TRBJ2-1; TRBD2 agrees at 8 bases. The assigned J gene may be wrong: the sequence end matches TRBJ2-7 better. The CDR3 totals 15 residues. CDR3 region: CASSLLAGGLNEQYF. The DNA for the CDR3 is TGTGCCAGCAGTTTACTCGCGGGGGGCCTTAATGAGCAGTACTTC.

This clonotype was detected ten times or more. This CDR3 reads CASSQTGVGTEAFF. DNA of the CDR3: TGTGCCAGTAGCCAGACAGGGGTTGGGACTGAAGCTTTCTTT. This chain connects TRBV19 to TRBJ1-1; 8 nucleotides match TRBD1. CDR3 length: 14 residues. Unmatched junction bases numbered 8, after V lost 6 bases and J lost 5 bases. Germline-derived CDR1 and CDR2 are LNHDA and SQIVND (reference sequence).

At least ten counts were recorded for this clonotype. This chain uses TRBV6-1 with TRBJ1-2; no clear D gene. Germline CDR1 is MNHNS and CDR2 is SASEGT. With 11 bases removed from V and 4 bases from J, the gap between germline ends came to 20 bases. The CDR3 sequence is 14 residues long. The CDR3 coding sequence is TGTGCCCTTACATCGGCTTACCCGGGCTATGGCTACACCTTC. Translating gives CALTSAYPGYGYTF.

In its sample, this clonotype was seen many times. This could be a read error, since a much larger clone is one nucleotide away. The chain employs TRBV12-3 or TRBV12-4 and TRBJ2-7, with D perhaps TRBD1 (6 bases). The CDR3 consists of 14 residues. V was trimmed by 3 bases and J by 7 bases, leaving 16 bases between them. The CDR3 coding sequence is TGTGCCAGCAGTTTCACAGGGTATTACAATGAGCAGTACTTC. Amino acid sequence: CASSFTGYYNEQYF.

This clonotype has more than one count but fewer than ten. The rearrangement links TRBV5-1 to TRBJ1-2; TRBD1 aligns across 7 bases. CDR1 is SGHRS, CDR2 YFSETQ, per germline. The J segment lost 6 bases and the V segment lost 0 bases, leaving 17 bases of the junction unmatched. This CDR3 region has 18 residues. The CDR3 protein is CASSLEGQAVALTNGYTF. CDR3 DNA sequence: TGCGCCAGCAGCTTGGAAGGACAGGCCGTGGCGCTTACAAATGGCTACACCTTC.

This clonotype is labeled as large. The chain joins TRBV7-2 to TRBJ2-3, with D possibly matching TRBD2 (5 bases). The CDR3 is 15 amino acids. Germline V lookup: CDR1 SGHTA, CDR2 FQGNSA. The germline V and J ends were trimmed by 3 bases and 7 bases, with 17 bases remaining between them. The CDR3 bases are TGTGCCAGCAGCTTCCCGATGGGAGCCCTAAATACGCAGTATTTT. It encodes CASSFPMGALNTQYF.

This clonotype was counted at least ten times. This rearrangement joins TRBV24-1 to TRBJ1-1; 8 bases are a match to TRBD1. Germline V gene lookup returns CDR1 KGHDR and CDR2 SFDVKD. After removal of 10 bases from V and 2 bases from J, the junction contained 5 bases not matched to a gene. The CDR3 covers 13 residues. The CDR3 DNA is TGTGCCACACGACAGGGGTATAACACTGAAGCTTTCTTT. It specifies CATRQGYNTEAFF.

For the CDR3, the DNA is TGTGCCAGTAAAATCCCCGGGACAGGGGTCATGTATGGCTACACCTTC. It is translated as CASKIPGTGVMYGYTF. This chain joins TRBV19 and TRBJ1-2, with 10 bases aligning to TRBD1. The V gene end was trimmed by 7 bases and the J gene end by 5 bases; junction bases not matched to a gene: 13. The germline gives CDR1 LNHDA, CDR2 SQIVND (reference sequence). There are 16 residues in the CDR3. Using reference TRBV19 and TRBJ1-2 for the parts outside the CDR3, the full variable domain is DGGITQSPKYLFRKEGQNVTLSCEQNLNHDAMYWYRQDPGQGLRLIYYSQIVNDFQKGDIAEGYSVSREKKESFPLTVTSAQKNPTAFYLCASKIPGTGVMYGYTFGSGTRLTVV.

Relative to its sample, this clonotype is medium-sized (0.01 to 0.1%). This chain uses TRBV12-3 or TRBV12-4 with TRBJ1-1; the match to TRBD1 covers 7 bases. The CDR3 contains 16 residues. With V trimmed by 5 bases and J by 7 bases, 16 bases remained unmatched. The CDR3 DNA reads TGTGCCAGCAGTCGAAGGTTAGGGGGCGCAAGGGTTGAAGCTTTCTTT. Encoded protein: CASSRRLGGARVEAFF.